This passage covers 9 T cell receptor beta chains from one sample sequenced in a study of blood T cell repertoires in COVID-19. TCRdb keeps only in-frame clones here, not all; method: immunoSEQ multiplex PCR. The sample has 45,000 to 70,000 clones, around 90% seen once. Sequencing was done on a sample of peripheral blood. Every receptor here comes from a woman at least 80 years old with COVID-19, enrolled during active disease.

The chain recombines TRBV7-9 with TRBJ2-7; 8 positions match TRBD1. This CDR3 has 12 residues. Germline V gives CDR1 SEHNR, CDR2 FQNEAQ (reference sequence). J lost 7 bases, V lost 10 bases, and 9 bases had no gene match. The CDR3 region is CATGDRPGEQYF. The CDR3, as DNA: TGTGCCACCGGGGACAGGCCTGGGGAGCAGTACTTC.

The V and J genes are TRBV18 and TRBJ1-4; the match to TRBD1 covers 7 bases. V lost 6 bases and J lost 11; bases outside the gene matches: 15. Germline assignment: CDR1 KGHSH and CDR2 LQKENI. The CDR3 sequence is 15 residues long. CDR3 coding DNA: TGTGCCAGCTCCGCACAAGGGGACAGCATCAAGAAACTGTTTTTT. Its protein product is CASSAQGDSIKKLFF.

This clone was picked up one time. V usage is TRBV7-2 and J usage is TRBJ2-5; 7 positions match TRBD1. This CDR3 has 16 residues. The V gene end was trimmed by 4 bases and the J gene end by 5 bases; junction bases not matched to a gene: 13. Germline CDR1 reads SGHTA; CDR2 reads FQGNSA. CDR3 sequence: CASSSQPTGVGETQYF. The CDR3 DNA follows: TGTGCCAGCAGCTCCCAACCCACAGGGGTCGGGGAGACCCAGTACTTC.

This clone was picked up a small number of times. V and J are TRBV7-2 and TRBJ2-5, with TRBD1 identical over 7 bases. Germline loops: CDR1 SGHTA, CDR2 FQGNSA. J gave up 4 bases and V 2 bases, and 4 bases lay outside the gene matches. The CDR3 runs 14 residues. The CDR3 sequence is CASSLRGRGETQYF. The CDR3 DNA reads TGTGCCAGCAGCTTAAGGGGGCGAGGAGAGACCCAGTACTTC.

The V call is TRBV5-4, the J call TRBJ1-1; TRBD1 matches 7 bases. The CDR3 length is 15 residues. Looked up from germline, CDR1 is SGHNT and CDR2 is YYREEE (reference sequence). J gave up 0 bases and V 4 bases, and 6 bases lay outside the gene matches. The CDR3 DNA reads TGTGCCAGCAGCCCCGGCGGGACAGTGAACACTGAAGCTTTCTTT. As protein: CASSPGGTVNTEAFF.

The chain combines TRBV3-1 (or the pseudogene TRBV3-2) with TRBJ2-7; tentatively, D is TRBD2 (6 bases). The CDR3 totals 13 residues. Trimming pared 4 bases from V and 5 bases from J, leaving 12 bases between. The germline CDR1 and CDR2 sequences are LGHDT and YNNKEL (reference sequence). The CDR3 nucleotides read TGTGCCAGCAGCCCCAGGACTACACACGAGCAGTACTTC. It yields the protein CASSPRTTHEQYF.

The rearrangement links TRBV6-1 to TRBJ1-6; the D gene is possibly TRBD1 (6 bases). The CDR3 totals 15 residues. Germline CDR1 MNHNS, CDR2 SASEGT. With 2 bases removed from V and 7 bases from J, the gap between germline ends came to 12 bases. CDR3 DNA sequence: TGTGCCAGCAGTGAACTCGGACAGAAAAATTCACCCCTCCACTTT. This codes for CASSELGQKNSPLHF.

The CDR3 DNA reads TGTGCCAGCAGCGTCACAGGGGCCCCTAACTATGGCTACACCTTC. It yields the protein CASSVTGAPNYGYTF. This chain uses TRBV9 with TRBJ1-2; 7 bases map to TRBD1. Germline assignment: CDR1 SGDLS and CDR2 YYNGEE. This CDR3 region has 15 residues. The V gene end was trimmed by 2 bases and the J gene end by 0 bases; junction bases not matched to a gene: 4.

This sequence joins TRBV6-5 and TRBJ2-1; 7 bases are shared with TRBD2. The germline gives CDR1 MNHEY, CDR2 SVGAGI. V was pared by 6 bases and J by 1 base, with 6 bases of the junction left unmatched. The CDR3 is 15 residues long. CDR3 bases: TGTGCCAGCAGACTCTCTAGCGGTTCCTACAATGAGCAGTTCTTC. Translating gives CASRLSSGSYNEQFF.